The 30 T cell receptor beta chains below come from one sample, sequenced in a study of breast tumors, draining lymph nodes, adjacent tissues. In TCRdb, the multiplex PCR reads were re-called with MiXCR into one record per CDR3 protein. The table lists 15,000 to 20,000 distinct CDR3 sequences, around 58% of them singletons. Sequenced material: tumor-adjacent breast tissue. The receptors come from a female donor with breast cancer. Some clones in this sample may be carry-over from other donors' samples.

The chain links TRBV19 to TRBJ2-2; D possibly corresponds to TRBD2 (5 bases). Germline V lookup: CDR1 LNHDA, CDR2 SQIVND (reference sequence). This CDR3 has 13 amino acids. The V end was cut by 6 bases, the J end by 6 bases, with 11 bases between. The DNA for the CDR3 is TGTGCCAGTAGCGCAGTGGGAGCCGGGGAGCTGTTTTTT. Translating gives CASSAVGAGELFF.

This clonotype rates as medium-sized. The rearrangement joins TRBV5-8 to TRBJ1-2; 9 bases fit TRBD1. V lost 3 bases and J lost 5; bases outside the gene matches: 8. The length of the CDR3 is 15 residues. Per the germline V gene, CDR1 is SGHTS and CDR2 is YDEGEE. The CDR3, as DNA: TGTGCCAGCAGCTCGGGACAGGGTCTCACATATGGCTACACCTTC. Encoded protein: CASSSGQGLTYGYTF.

The CDR3 here is CASSLGLVGANVLTF. Here the CDR3 DNA reads TGTGCCAGCAGCCTTGGACTGGTCGGGGCCAACGTCCTGACTTTC. The chain carries TRBV9 and TRBJ2-6; D possibly corresponds to TRBD2 (5 bases). Between the trimmed V and J ends, which lost 4 bases and 4 bases, there was a span of 12 bases. In germline, CDR1 is SGDLS, CDR2 YYNGEE. This CDR3 region has 15 residues. Full variable domain (missing parts from reference TRBV9 and TRBJ2-6): DSGVTQTPKHLITATGQRVTLRCSPRSGDLSVYWYQQSLDQGLQFLIQYYNGEERAKGNILERFSAQQFPDLHSELNLSSLELGDSALYFCASSLGLVGANVLTFGAGSRLTVL.

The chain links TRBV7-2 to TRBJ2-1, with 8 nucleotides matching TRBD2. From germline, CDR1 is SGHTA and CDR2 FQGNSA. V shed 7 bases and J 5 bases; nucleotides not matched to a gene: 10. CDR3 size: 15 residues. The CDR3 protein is CASNRPGGDHNEQFF. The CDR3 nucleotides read TGTGCCAGCAACCGACCGGGGGGGGACCACAATGAGCAGTTCTTC.

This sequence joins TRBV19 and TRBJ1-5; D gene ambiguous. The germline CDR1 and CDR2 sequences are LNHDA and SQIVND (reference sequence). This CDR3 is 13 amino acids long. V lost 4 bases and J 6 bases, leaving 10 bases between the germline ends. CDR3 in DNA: TGTGCCAGTAGTAGGGTGGAAGGTCAGCCCCAGCATTTT. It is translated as CASSRVEGQPQHF.

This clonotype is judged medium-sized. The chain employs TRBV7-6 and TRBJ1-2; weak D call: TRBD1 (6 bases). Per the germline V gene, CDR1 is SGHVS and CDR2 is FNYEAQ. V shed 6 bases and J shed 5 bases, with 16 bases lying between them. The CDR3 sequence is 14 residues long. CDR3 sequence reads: CASRPWDTPYGYTF. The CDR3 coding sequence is TGTGCCAGCAGGCCTTGGGACACTCCTTATGGCTACACCTTC.

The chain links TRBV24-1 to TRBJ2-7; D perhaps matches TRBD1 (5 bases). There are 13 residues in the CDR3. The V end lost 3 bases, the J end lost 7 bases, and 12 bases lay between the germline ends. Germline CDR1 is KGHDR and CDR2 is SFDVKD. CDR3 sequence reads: CATSDVAGKEQYF. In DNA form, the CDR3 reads TGTGCCACCAGTGATGTAGCAGGGAAGGAGCAGTACTTC.

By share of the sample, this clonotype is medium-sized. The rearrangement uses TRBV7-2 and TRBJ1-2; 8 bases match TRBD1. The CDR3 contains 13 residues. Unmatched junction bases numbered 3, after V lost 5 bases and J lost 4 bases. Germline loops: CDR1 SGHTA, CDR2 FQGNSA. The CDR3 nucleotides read TGTGCCAGCAGCCAAGGACAGGGCTATGGCTACACCTTC. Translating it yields CASSQGQGYGYTF.

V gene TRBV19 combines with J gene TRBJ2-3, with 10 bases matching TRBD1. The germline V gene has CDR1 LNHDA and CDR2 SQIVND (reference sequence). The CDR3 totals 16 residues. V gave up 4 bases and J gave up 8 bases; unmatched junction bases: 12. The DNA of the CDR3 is TGTGCCAGTAGTACCCACCGGACCCGGACAGGGGGTACGCAGTATTTT. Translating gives CASSTHRTRTGGTQYF.

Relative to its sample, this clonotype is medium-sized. CDR3 in DNA: TGTGCCAGCAGCTTGAGCTATGGCTACACCTTC. It yields the protein CASSLSYGYTF. The genes are TRBV7-3 and TRBJ1-2; D is unclear. Germline lookup yields CDR1 SGHTA and CDR2 FQGTGA. CDR3 length equals 11 residues. The germline V and J ends were trimmed by 3 bases and 4 bases, with 3 bases remaining between them.

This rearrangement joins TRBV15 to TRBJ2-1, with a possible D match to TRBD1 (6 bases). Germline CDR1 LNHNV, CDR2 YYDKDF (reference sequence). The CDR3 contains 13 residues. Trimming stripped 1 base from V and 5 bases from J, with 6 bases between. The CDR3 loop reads CATSRGTDNEQFF. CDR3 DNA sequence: TGTGCCACCAGCAGAGGGACAGACAATGAGCAGTTCTTC.

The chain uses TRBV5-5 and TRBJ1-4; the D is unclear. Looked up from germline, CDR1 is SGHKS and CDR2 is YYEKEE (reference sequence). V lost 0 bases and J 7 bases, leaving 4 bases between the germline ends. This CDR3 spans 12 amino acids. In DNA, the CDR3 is TGTGCCAGCAGCTTGGCCTCTGAAAAACTGTTTTTT. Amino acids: CASSLASEKLFF.

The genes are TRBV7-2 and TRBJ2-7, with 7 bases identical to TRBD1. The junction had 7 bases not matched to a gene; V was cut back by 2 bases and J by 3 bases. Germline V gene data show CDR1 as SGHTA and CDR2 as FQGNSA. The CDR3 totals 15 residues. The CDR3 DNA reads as TGTGCCAGCAGCTTATTGATAGGGGGCTACTACGAGCAGTACTTC. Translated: CASSLLIGGYYEQYF.

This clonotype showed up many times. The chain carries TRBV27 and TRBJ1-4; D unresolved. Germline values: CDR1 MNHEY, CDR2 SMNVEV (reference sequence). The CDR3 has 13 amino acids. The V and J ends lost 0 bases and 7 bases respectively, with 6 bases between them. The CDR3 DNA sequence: TGTGCCAGCAGTTTATCGTTTCGTGAAAAACTGTTTTTT. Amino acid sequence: CASSLSFREKLFF.

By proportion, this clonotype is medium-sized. CDR3 loop: CASSGTSGGTDTQYF. CDR3 nucleotides: TGTGCCAGCAGTGGGACTAGCGGGGGCACAGATACGCAGTATTTT. The chain uses TRBV6-4 and TRBJ2-3; 12 bases align to TRBD2. This CDR3 has 15 residues. The germline V gene encodes CDR1 MRHNA and CDR2 SNTAGT. Trimming cost V 4 bases and J 1 base; bases outside gene matches: 0.

The CDR3 DNA is TGTGCCAGCAGCCGCAGCGGATTCCAAGAGACCCAGTACTTC. Encoded protein: CASSRSGFQETQYF. The chain uses TRBV7-3 and TRBJ2-5; D is perhaps TRBD2 (5 bases). The CDR3 has 14 amino acids. Germline CDR1 SGHTA, CDR2 FQGTGA. V lost 5 bases to trimming and J lost 1 base, with 11 bases between them.

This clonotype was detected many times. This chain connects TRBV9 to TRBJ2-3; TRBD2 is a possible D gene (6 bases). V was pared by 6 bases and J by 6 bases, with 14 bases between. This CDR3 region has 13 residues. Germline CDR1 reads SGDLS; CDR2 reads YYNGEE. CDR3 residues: CASNSGGRDTQYF. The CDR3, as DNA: TGTGCCAGCAACTCGGGTGGGAGGGATACGCAGTATTTT.

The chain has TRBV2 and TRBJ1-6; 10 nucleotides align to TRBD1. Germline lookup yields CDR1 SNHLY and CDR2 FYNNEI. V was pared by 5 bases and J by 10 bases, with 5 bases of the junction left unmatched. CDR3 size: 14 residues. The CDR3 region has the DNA TGTGCCAGCAGTAGACAGGGGGCAGGATCACCCCTCCACTTT. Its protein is CASSRQGAGSPLHF.

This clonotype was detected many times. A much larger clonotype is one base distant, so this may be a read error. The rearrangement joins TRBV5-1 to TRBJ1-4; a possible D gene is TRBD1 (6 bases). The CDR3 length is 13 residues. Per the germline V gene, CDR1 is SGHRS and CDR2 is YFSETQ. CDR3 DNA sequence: TGCGCCAGCAGCGGGGGCGGTGATGAAAACCTGTTTTTT. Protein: CASSGGGDENLFF.

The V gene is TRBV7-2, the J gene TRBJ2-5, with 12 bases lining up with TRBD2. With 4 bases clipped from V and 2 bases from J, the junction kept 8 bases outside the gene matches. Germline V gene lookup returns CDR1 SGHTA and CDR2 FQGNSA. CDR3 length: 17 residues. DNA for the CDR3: TGTGCCAGCAGCTATGGACTAGCGGGAAGGATACAAGAGACCCAGTACTTC. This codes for CASSYGLAGRIQETQYF.

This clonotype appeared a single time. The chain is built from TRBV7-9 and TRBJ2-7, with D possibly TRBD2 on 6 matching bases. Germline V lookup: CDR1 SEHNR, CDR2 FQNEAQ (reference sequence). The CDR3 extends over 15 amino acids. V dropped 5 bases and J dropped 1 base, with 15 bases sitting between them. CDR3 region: CASSPVGGQSYEQYV. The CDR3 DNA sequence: TGTGCCAGCAGCCCCGTGGGGGGTCAATCCTACGAGCAGTACGTC.

This CDR3 reads CASSVHNEQFF. CDR3 DNA: TGTGCCAGCAGTGTCCACAATGAGCAGTTCTTC. This chain joins TRBV2 and TRBJ2-1; no definite D call. V shed 4 bases and J shed 5 bases, with 3 bases lying between them. The germline gives CDR1 SNHLY, CDR2 FYNNEI. The CDR3 is made up of 11 amino acids.

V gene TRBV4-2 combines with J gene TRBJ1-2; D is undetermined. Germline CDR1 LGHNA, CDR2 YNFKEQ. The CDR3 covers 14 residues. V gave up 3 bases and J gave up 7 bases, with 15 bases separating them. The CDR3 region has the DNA TGTGCCAGCAGCCAGTATAACCCCGGCGGTGGCTACACCTTC. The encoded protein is CASSQYNPGGGYTF.

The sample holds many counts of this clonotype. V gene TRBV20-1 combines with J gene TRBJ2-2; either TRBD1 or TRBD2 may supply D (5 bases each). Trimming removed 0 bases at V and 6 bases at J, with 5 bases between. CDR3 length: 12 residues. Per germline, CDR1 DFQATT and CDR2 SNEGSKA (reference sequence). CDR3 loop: CSAREGAGELFF. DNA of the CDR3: TGCAGTGCTAGAGAGGGGGCCGGGGAGCTGTTTTTT.

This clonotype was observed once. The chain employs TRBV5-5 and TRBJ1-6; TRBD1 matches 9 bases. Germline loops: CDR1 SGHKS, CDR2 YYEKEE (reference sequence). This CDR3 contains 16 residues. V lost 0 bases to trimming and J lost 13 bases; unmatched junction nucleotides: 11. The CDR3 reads CASSLATGQGVSPLHF. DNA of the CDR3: TGTGCCAGCAGCTTGGCGACGGGACAGGGAGTATCCCCCCTCCACTTT.

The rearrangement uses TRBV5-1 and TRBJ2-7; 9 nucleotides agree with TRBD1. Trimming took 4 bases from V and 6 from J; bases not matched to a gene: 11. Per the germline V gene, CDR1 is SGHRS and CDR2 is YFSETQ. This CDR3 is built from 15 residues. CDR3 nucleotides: TGCGCCAGCAGCAGCTTGCTACAGGGGGCCGGCGAGCAGTACTTC. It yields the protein CASSSLLQGAGEQYF.

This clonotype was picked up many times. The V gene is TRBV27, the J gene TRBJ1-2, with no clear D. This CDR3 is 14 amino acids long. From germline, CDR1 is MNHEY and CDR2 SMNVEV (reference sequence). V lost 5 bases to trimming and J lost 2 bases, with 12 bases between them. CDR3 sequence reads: CASSPSRSNYGYTF. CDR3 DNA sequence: TGTGCCAGCAGTCCCTCGCGATCAAACTATGGCTACACCTTC.

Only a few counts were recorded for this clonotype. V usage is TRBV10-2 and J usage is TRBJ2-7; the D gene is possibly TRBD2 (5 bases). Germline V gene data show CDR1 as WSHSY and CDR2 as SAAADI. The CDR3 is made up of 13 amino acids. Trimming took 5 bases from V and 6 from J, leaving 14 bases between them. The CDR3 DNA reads TGCGCCAGCAGTTCGTTAGGGAGTGGCGAGCAGTACTTC. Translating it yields CASSSLGSGEQYF.

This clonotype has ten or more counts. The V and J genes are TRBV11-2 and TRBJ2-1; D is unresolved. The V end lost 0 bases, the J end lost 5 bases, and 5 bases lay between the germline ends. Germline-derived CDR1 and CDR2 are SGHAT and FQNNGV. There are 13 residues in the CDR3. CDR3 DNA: TGTGCCAGCAGCTTAGATCGAGACAATGAGCAGTTCTTC. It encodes CASSLDRDNEQFF.

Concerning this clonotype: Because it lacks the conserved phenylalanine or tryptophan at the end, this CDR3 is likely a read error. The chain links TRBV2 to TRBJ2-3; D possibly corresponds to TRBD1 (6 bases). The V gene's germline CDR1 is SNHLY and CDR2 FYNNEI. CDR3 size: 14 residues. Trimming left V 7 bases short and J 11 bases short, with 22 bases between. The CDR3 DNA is TGTGCCAGCATCCTGGGACAAAGTCAACATCAGCAGTATTGT. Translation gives CASILGQSQHQQYC.